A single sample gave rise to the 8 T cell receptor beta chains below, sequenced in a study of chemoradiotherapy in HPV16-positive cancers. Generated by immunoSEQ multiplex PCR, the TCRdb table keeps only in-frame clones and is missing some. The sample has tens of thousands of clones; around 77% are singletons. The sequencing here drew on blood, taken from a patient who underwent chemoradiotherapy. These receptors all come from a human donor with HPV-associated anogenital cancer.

This chain's CDR3 is CASRLDSTSGNTIYF. CDR3 DNA sequence: TGCGCCAGCAGGCTGGACAGCACTTCTGGAAACACCATATATTTT. This chain links TRBV5-1 with TRBJ1-3; D is perhaps TRBD1 (6 bases). CDR3 length: 15 amino acids. The ends were cut back, 5 bases at V and 1 base at J, with 13 bases in the middle. Germline-derived CDR1 and CDR2 are SGHRS and YFSETQ.

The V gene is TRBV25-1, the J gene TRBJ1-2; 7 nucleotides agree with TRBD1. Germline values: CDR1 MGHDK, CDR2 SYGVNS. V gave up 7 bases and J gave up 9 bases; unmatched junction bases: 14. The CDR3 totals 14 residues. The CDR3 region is CASTSQGTQTRYTF. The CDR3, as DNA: TGTGCCAGCACTTCACAGGGGACTCAAACCCGCTACACCTTC.

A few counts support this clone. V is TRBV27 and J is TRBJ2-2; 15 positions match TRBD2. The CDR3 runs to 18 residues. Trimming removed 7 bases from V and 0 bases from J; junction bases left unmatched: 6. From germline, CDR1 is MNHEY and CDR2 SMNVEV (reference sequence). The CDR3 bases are TGTGCCAGCACAGGGACTAGCGGGGGGTATTCGAACACCGGGGAGCTGTTTTTT. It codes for CASTGTSGGYSNTGELFF.

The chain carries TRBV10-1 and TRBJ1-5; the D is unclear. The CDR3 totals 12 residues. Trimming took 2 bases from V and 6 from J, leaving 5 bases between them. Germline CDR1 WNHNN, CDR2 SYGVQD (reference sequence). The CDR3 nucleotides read TGCGCCAGCAGTGAGCGGGGTCAGCCCCAGCATTTT. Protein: CASSERGQPQHF.

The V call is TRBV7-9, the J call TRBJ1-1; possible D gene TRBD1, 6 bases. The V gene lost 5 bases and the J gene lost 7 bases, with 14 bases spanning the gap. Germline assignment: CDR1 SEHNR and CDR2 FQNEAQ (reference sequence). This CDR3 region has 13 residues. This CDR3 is CASSPRQAGEAFF. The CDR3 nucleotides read TGTGCCAGCAGCCCTCGACAGGCCGGTGAAGCTTTCTTT.

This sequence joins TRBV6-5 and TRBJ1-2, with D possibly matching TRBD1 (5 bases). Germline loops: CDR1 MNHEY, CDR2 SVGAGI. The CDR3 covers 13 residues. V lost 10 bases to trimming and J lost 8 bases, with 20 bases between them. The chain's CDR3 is CATGSTDAGGYTF. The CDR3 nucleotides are TGTGCCACCGGATCGACAGACGCAGGGGGCTACACCTTC.

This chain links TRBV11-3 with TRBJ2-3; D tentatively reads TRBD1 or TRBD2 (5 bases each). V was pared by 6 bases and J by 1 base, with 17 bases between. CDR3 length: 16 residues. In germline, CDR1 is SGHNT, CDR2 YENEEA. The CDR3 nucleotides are TGTGCCAGCAGTTTTATCCCGGGACCTTGCACAGATACGCAGTATTTT. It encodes CASSFIPGPCTDTQYF.

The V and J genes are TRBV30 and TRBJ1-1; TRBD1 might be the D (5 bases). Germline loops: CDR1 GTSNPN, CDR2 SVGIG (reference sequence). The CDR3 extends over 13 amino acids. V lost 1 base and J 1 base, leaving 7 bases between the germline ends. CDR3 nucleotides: TGTGCCTGGAGTGGACAGTGGAACACTGAAGCTTTCTTT. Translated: CAWSGQWNTEAFF.